Presented here are 9 T cell receptor beta chains from one specimen sequenced in a study of blood T cell repertoires in COVID-19. Here immunoSEQ multiplex PCR was the method, and the copy in TCRdb shows in-frame clones only, minus some. The data contain about 100,000 clones, 70% to 90% of them singletons. Sequenced input: peripheral blood. These receptors all stem from a human donor in a cohort sampled during active COVID-19.

By sample share, this clone is large. The chain combines TRBV13 with TRBJ1-1; a weak D match, TRBD1 (5 bases). Looked up from germline, CDR1 is PRHDT and CDR2 is FYEKMQ (reference sequence). The CDR3 loop spans 14 amino acids. Trimming left V 5 bases short and J 7 bases short, with 17 bases between. CDR3 DNA: TGTGCCAGCAGCGTAAAAGGGTGGAGGGGTGAAGCTTTCTTT. Residues: CASSVKGWRGEAFF. The full variable domain, rest sourced from reference TRBV13 and TRBJ1-1, is AAGVIQSPRHLIKEKRETATLKCYPIPRHDTVYWYQQGPGQDPQFLISFYEKMQSDKGSIPDRFSAQQFSDYHSELNMSSLELGDSALYFCASSVKGWRGEAFFGQGTRLTVV.

This clone was observed once. The CDR3 loop is CASSSVGGYNEQFF. CDR3 in DNA: TGTGCCAGTAGTTCCGTGGGCGGGTACAATGAGCAGTTCTTC. V and J are TRBV19 and TRBJ2-1; D possibly corresponds to TRBD2 (5 bases). The germline V and J ends were trimmed by 5 bases and 4 bases, with 12 bases remaining between them. Germline V lookup: CDR1 LNHDA, CDR2 SQIVND (reference sequence). The CDR3 sequence is 14 residues long. Filled out from reference TRBV19 and TRBJ2-1, the complete variable domain reads DGGITQSPKYLFRKEGQNVTLSCEQNLNHDAMYWYRQDPGQGLRLIYYSQIVNDFQKGDIAEGYSVSREKKESFPLTVTSAQKNPTAFYLCASSSVGGYNEQFFGPGTRLTVL.

J is TRBJ2-7 and V is TRBV20-1; D ambiguous. Germline V lookup: CDR1 DFQATT, CDR2 SNEGSKA (reference sequence). The V end lost 6 bases, the J end lost 6 bases, and 12 bases lay between the germline ends. The CDR3 is 11 amino acids. CDR3 sequence (DNA): TGCAGTGCCCCCTACTCTGTCGAGCAGTACTTC. Its translation is CSAPYSVEQYF.

V is TRBV19 and J is TRBJ2-1; TRBD2 matches at 10 bases. The junction had 7 bases not matched to a gene; V was cut back by 6 bases and J by 5 bases. Germline CDR1 LNHDA, CDR2 SQIVND (reference sequence). The CDR3 totals 15 residues. CDR3 sequence: CASRPGAGGNNEQFF. CDR3 DNA sequence: TGTGCCAGTAGGCCGGGAGCGGGGGGGAACAATGAGCAGTTCTTC. Based on the CDR3 plus reference TRBV19 and TRBJ2-1, the full variable domain is DGGITQSPKYLFRKEGQNVTLSCEQNLNHDAMYWYRQDPGQGLRLIYYSQIVNDFQKGDIAEGYSVSREKKESFPLTVTSAQKNPTAFYLCASRPGAGGNNEQFFGPGTRLTVL.

The chain couples TRBV7-2 to TRBJ1-5, with D perhaps matching TRBD1 (6 bases). The CDR3 loop spans 16 amino acids. In germline, CDR1 is SGHTA, CDR2 FQGNSA. V was trimmed by 5 bases and J by 1 base, leaving 15 bases between them. The CDR3, as DNA: TGTGCCAGCAGCAAACAACAGGGTACAAGCAATCAGCCCCAGCATTTT. Protein sequence: CASSKQQGTSNQPQHF.

The V call is TRBV5-1, the J call TRBJ2-5; possible D gene TRBD2, 5 bases. Germline loops: CDR1 SGHRS, CDR2 YFSETQ. CDR3 length: 12 amino acids. V lost 2 bases to trimming and J lost 5 bases, with 7 bases between them. The CDR3 nucleotides are TGCGCCAGCAGCTTTGGGGAGGAGACCCAGTACTTC. Its translation is CASSFGEETQYF. The complete variable domain, with remaining parts taken from reference TRBV5-1 and TRBJ2-5, reads KAGVTQTPRYLIKTRGQQVTLSCSPISGHRSVSWYQQTPGQGLQFLFEYFSETQRNKGNFPGRFSGRQFSNSRSEMNVSTLELGDSALYLCASSFGEETQYFGPGTRLLVL.

The chain is built from TRBV21-1 and TRBJ1-5. TRBV21-1 is a known pseudogene. The CDR3 contains 18 residues. The CDR3 DNA sequence: TGTGCCAGCAGCGCCTTCCCAGAAACGGTAACGGCGGTGCAGCCCCAGCATTTT. This codes for CASSAFPETVTAVQPQHF.

The chain joins TRBV15 to TRBJ1-6; tentatively, D is TRBD1 (5 bases). CDR3 length: 16 amino acids. Germline V gene sequence: CDR1 LNHNV, CDR2 YYDKDF (reference sequence). V was cut by 5 bases and J by 8 bases, with 19 bases left in between. CDR3 in DNA: TGTGCCACCAGCTTCCTTCCCTTTAGGGGTGATTCACCCCTCCACTTT. This gives the protein CATSFLPFRGDSPLHF.

The CDR3 nucleotides read TGCGCCAGCAGCTTCTTAAATTCATTAGGAGGGGCCCAAGAGACCCAGTACTTC. Translating gives CASSFLNSLGGAQETQYF. V gene TRBV5-1 combines with J gene TRBJ2-5, with TRBD2 as a possible D gene (6 bases). The CDR3 runs to 18 residues. The V and J ends lost 2 bases and 1 base respectively, with 21 bases between them. CDR1 and CDR2 (germline): SGHRS, YFSETQ.